This TCR beta chain was recovered during a study of cytomegalovirus exposure and HLA in healthy donors. Overall study: The 95 to 150 validation repertoires used the same platform as the roughly 670 first-cohort repertoires, a later analysis reported.

Donors came from a validation cohort of some 110 subjects, distinct from the first 666-subject cohort. Repertoires were generated with immunoSEQ multiplex PCR, while TCRdb's copy carries only in-frame clones and drops some. Of over 120,000 clones listed, 85% to 95% are singletons. Whole-study findings and limits: The study listed roughly 150 cytomegalovirus-associated TCR beta chains. Reports credit the classifier with highly specific, highly sensitive diagnosis of cytomegalovirus status.

With respect to this clone: Its target is unknown.

J gave up 2 bases and V 7 bases, and 2 bases lay outside the gene matches. CDR3 length equals 12 residues. Germline V CDR1 and CDR2: SQVTM, ANQGSEA. Material for sequencing was PBMCs. The sequence derives from a man between 18 and 35 years old in good health and CMV-seropositive. The V gene is TRBV29-1, the J gene TRBJ2-7, with 10 bases identical to TRBD1. The CDR3, as DNA: TGCAGCGCTGGGACAGGGGCCTACGAGCAGTACTTC. Its protein is CSAGTGAYEQYF.